This T cell receptor (beta chain) was retrieved from a study of T cell responses to AZD1222 COVID-19 vaccine. Notes on the study in general: Donors were chiefly white British, with a greater number of females, and clonal diversity was perhaps underestimated. At baseline, just a handful of AZD1222 recipients tested seropositive. There were repertoire samples only from the period after the peak T cell response. Spike-wide coverage was observed for vaccine-associated CD4 TCRs, with dominant responses at 160-218 and 743-854.

Per the germline V gene, CDR1 is SGHTA and CDR2 is FQGNSA. The CDR3 totals 17 residues. The V gene lost 1 base and the J gene lost 1 base, with 16 bases spanning the gap. Notes on this clone: Its antigen is as yet unknown.

Sequenced by immunoSEQ multiplex PCR; TCRdb stores in-frame clones only, minus some. The sample lists about 120,000 clones, about 85% occurring once. This clonotype was obtained from an adult in good health. This specimen consisted of peripheral blood, obtained on day 0 of AZD1222 vaccination. V and J are TRBV7-2 and TRBJ2-5; D call uncertain. The chain's CDR3 is CASSLEVAARVQETQYF. The CDR3 DNA follows: TGTGCCAGCAGCTTAGAGGTCGCAGCGCGAGTCCAAGAGACCCAGTACTTC.